The clone carrying this T cell receptor (beta chain) was seen a few times. The sample originates from a study of PD-L1 blockade in urothelial cancer. About the study: Dosed intravenously at 1,200 mg every 3 weeks, atezolizumab was initiated by patients around 2014. Analysis of blood occurred 3 weeks (second dose) and 6 weeks after treatment start. Blood yielded a median of around 150,000 T cells per sample.

Measured with immunoSEQ multiplex PCR; TCRdb has only the in-frame clones, and not every one. The sample records about 110,000 clones, over 75% being singletons. Germline CDR1 LNHDA, CDR2 SQIVND (reference sequence). Trimming took 4 bases from V and 6 from J; bases not matched to a gene: 8. This CDR3 has 15 residues. The specimen was PBMCs, collected around atezolizumab (anti-PD-L1) treatment. This clonotype was sampled from a man over 45 with urothelial cancer. This sequence joins TRBV19 and TRBJ1-2; 10 bases match TRBD1. The CDR3 region has the DNA TGTGCCAGTAGTACGGGACAGGGGCTGACTCATGGCTACACCTTC. Its translation is CASSTGQGLTHGYTF.